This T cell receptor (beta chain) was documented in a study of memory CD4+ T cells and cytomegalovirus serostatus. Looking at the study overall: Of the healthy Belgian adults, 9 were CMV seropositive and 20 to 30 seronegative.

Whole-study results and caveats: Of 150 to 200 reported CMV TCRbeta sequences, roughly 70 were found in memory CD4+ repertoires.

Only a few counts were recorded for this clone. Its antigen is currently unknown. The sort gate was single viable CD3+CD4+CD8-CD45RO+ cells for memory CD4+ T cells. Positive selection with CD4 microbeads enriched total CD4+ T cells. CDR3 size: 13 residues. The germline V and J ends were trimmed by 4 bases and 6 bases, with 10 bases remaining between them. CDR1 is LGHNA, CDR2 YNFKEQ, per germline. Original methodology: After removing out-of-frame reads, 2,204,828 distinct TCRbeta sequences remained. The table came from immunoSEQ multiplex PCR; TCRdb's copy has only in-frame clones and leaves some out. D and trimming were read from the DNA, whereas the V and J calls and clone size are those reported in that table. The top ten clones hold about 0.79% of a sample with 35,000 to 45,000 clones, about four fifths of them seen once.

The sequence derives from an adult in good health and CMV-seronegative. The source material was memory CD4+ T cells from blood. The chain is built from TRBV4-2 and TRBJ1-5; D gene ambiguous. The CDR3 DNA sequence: TGTGCCAGCAGCCTAAACTTTGGTCAGCCCCAGCATTTT. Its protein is CASSLNFGQPQHF.